Following are 6 T cell receptor beta chains from one sample sequenced in a study of beta chain features in type 1 diabetes. What was sequenced were expressed TCRB transcripts, since all of the isolated RNA had been reverse transcribed. Assay: immunoSEQ multiplex PCR; the TCRdb copy retains only in-frame clones and omits some. The repertoire holds about 150,000 clones, with approximately 8.1% as singletons. The sequencing input was central memory CD4+ T cells from blood. Receptor source: a man aged 18 to 35 in good health.

This clone was detected many times. This chain links TRBV9 with TRBJ2-5; 9 nucleotides agree with TRBD2. The CDR3 runs to 13 residues. V was pared by 6 bases and J by 5 bases, with 5 bases of the junction left unmatched. CDR1 is SGDLS, CDR2 YYNGEE, per germline. CDR3: CASNPSGEETQYF. DNA of the CDR3: TGTGCCAGCAACCCTAGCGGGGAGGAGACCCAGTACTTC.

In its sample, this clone was seen a few times. The J gene is TRBJ1-1, the V gene TRBV18; TRBD1 matches at 10 bases. The CDR3 extends over 17 amino acids. V dropped 2 bases and J dropped 0; count of bases not matched to a gene: 6. Germline CDR1 KGHSH, CDR2 LQKENI. The CDR3, as DNA: TGTGCCAGCTCACCAGGGACAGGGGCTAGGGTGAACACTGAAGCTTTCTTT. It is translated as CASSPGTGARVNTEAFF.

The J gene is TRBJ2-6, the V gene TRBV15; 8 bases fit TRBD1. J was trimmed by 0 bases and V by 5 bases; bases with no gene match: 6. Germline-derived CDR1 and CDR2 are LNHNV and YYDKDF (reference sequence). The CDR3 covers 17 residues. The CDR3 DNA follows: TGTGCCACCAGCGGAGCCAGGGGGCCCTCTGGGGCCAACGTCCTGACTTTC. Protein product: CATSGARGPSGANVLTF.

V and J are TRBV28 and TRBJ1-1, with D unclear. The CDR3 loop spans 14 amino acids. Trimming pared 8 bases from V and 3 bases from J, leaving 16 bases between. CDR1 is MDHEN and CDR2 is SYDVKM in the germline V gene. The CDR3 here is CASLLGRGDTEAFF. The CDR3 DNA is TGTGCCAGCCTTTTGGGCCGCGGGGACACTGAAGCTTTCTTT.

This chain links TRBV4-2 with TRBJ2-7; 8 nucleotides align to TRBD2. This CDR3 is built from 14 residues. CDR1 LGHNA and CDR2 YNFKEQ come from the germline V gene. The V segment lost 4 bases and the J segment 2 bases; nucleotides outside the gene matches: 4. The CDR3 DNA is TGTGCCAGCAGCCTCGGTAGCGGGACCTACGAGCAGTACTTC. It yields the protein CASSLGSGTYEQYF.

This clone was detected only a few times. V is TRBV5-5 and J is TRBJ1-5; 8 bases match TRBD1. The CDR3 covers 14 residues. From germline, CDR1 is SGHKS and CDR2 YYEKEE (reference sequence). Trimming at V came to 4 bases and at J to 2 bases, leaving 2 bases not matched to a gene. CDR3 sequence reads: CASSAQGGNQPQHF. The CDR3, as DNA: TGTGCCAGCAGCGCACAGGGGGGCAATCAGCCCCAGCATTTT.